Listed below are T cell receptor beta chains from one sample, sequenced in a study of CD8+ T cells in alopecia areata. TCRdb's copy holds only in-frame clones and misses some; the assay was immunoSEQ multiplex PCR. Found here are around 300,000 clones, over 45% of them singletons; the top ten hold 0.75% to 0.95%. Sequenced here: CD4+ T cells sorted from blood, sampled at approximately week 52, from a patient treated with tofacitinib. The receptor source for this set is a human donor with alopecia areata. The CDR3 runs from the conserved cysteine through the conserved F or W. Fields, in order: CDR3 DNA, CDR3 protein, D gene, V gene, clone size, J gene. The D gene is left open where the match is weak. Clone size, where shown, is once, few, many, or a class for clones that have expanded.

TGCGCCAGCAGCTCAGTAAGCGGGGGAGGGGAGACCCAGTACTTC,CASSSVSGGGETQYF,TRBD2,TRBV5-1,NA,TRBJ2-5
TGCAGCGTAGCCGGGACGGGAGGAATCTACGAGCAGTACTTC,CSVAGTGGIYEQYF,TRBD2,TRBV29-1,few,TRBJ2-7
TGCGCCAGCGGTATAGCGGGGGCCAGCACAGATACGCAGTATTTT,CASGIAGASTDTQYF,TRBD2,TRBV5-1,once,TRBJ2-3
TGCAGCGTTGAAGGGGGAATAGCGGGGTCCTGGGAGACCCAGTACTTC,CSVEGGIAGSWETQYF,TRBD2,TRBV29-1,NA,TRBJ2-5
TGTGCCAGCAGCGCCCGGATTATGTACGAGCAGTACTTC,CASSARIMYEQYF,NA,TRBV14,NA,TRBJ2-7
TGTGCCTGGAGTGTAGGGGGCGGTACCTACGAGCAGTACTTC,CAWSVGGGTYEQYF,TRBD1,TRBV30,NA,TRBJ2-7
TGTGCCAGCAGTCAGACCGGGACGTTGAATGAAAAACTGTTTTTT,CASSQTGTLNEKLFF,NA,TRBV5-4,NA,TRBJ1-4
TGCGCCAGCAGCCAAGAGTTGGACCCTTTCGCGGTCAATGAGCAGTTCTTC,CASSQELDPFAVNEQFF,NA,TRBV4-3,NA,TRBJ2-1
TGTGCCTGGAGTGGGCAGGGCCCCTACGAGCAGTACTTC,CAWSGQGPYEQYF,NA,TRBV30,NA,TRBJ2-7
TGTGCCTGGAGCCATAACAGGGGAAATGAGCAGTTCTTC,CAWSHNRGNEQFF,TRBD1,TRBV30,NA,TRBJ2-1
TGTGCCAGCAGCTCCCAGGATCAGCCCCAGCATTTT,CASSSQDQPQHF,NA,TRBV5-6,once,TRBJ1-5
TGTGCCTGGGAGGACAGTAACACTGAAGCTTTCTTT,CAWEDSNTEAFF,NA,TRBV30,NA,TRBJ1-1
TGTGCCTGGAGTACAGGGTCCAACTATGGCTACACCTTC,CAWSTGSNYGYTF,NA,TRBV30,once,TRBJ1-2
TGTGCCAGCAGCTGGACTAGCGGGGTGCTAGCCAAAAACATTCAGTACTTC,CASSWTSGVLAKNIQYF,TRBD2,TRBV7-9,few,TRBJ2-4
TGTGCCAGCAGTGAAACCTACAGGTTTAGCATTCAGTACTTC,CASSETYRFSIQYF,NA,TRBV25-1,NA,TRBJ2-4
TGTGCCTGGACAAGACAGGGTTACGAGCAGTACTTC,CAWTRQGYEQYF,TRBD1,TRBV30,NA,TRBJ2-7
TGCAGCGTTGACGGGGAGGATGGCTACACCTTC,CSVDGEDGYTF,NA,TRBV29-1,few,TRBJ1-2
TGCAGTGCACGACAGGGGTATGGCTACACCTTC,CSARQGYGYTF,TRBD1,TRBV20-1,NA,TRBJ1-2
TGTGCCAGCAGCGTACAGGGGGCGGGCAAAAACATTCAGTACTTC,CASSVQGAGKNIQYF,TRBD1,TRBV7-2,NA,TRBJ2-4
TGTGCTAGTGGGGCAGATAGCAATCAGCCCCAGCATTTT,CASGADSNQPQHF,NA,TRBV12-5,NA,TRBJ1-5
TGTGCCAGCAGTCTACGGGCAGGCCAAACCCACTATGGCTACACCTTC,CASSLRAGQTHYGYTF,NA,TRBV9,NA,TRBJ1-2
TGTGCCTGGGACCCCCGGGGGGTCTACAATGAGCAGTTCTTC,CAWDPRGVYNEQFF,TRBD2,TRBV30,few,TRBJ2-1
TGTGCCTGGAGTCCGGGGGTTCAGCCCCAGCATTTT,CAWSPGVQPQHF,NA,TRBV30,NA,TRBJ1-5
TGTGCCAGCAGCCCTTCCCGGACTAGCGGGGAACATGAGCAGTTCTTC,CASSPSRTSGEHEQFF,TRBD2,TRBV7-3,few,TRBJ2-1
TGTGCCTGGAGTGTACGAAGTCAGCCCCAGCATTTT,CAWSVRSQPQHF,NA,TRBV30,NA,TRBJ1-5
TGTGCCAGCAGCTCGGGACACCGTCCTCAGCCCCAGCATTTT,CASSSGHRPQPQHF,NA,TRBV7-9,NA,TRBJ1-5
TGTGCCAGCAGTTTGCTGTCACAAGAGACCCAGTACTTC,CASSLLSQETQYF,NA,TRBV27,NA,TRBJ2-5
TGCAGCGTTGTGGCAGTTGAGACCCAGTACTTC,CSVVAVETQYF,NA,TRBV29-1,NA,TRBJ2-5
TGTGCCAGCAGCCAAAGAGGGGCGGCCAAAAACATTCAGTACTTC,CASSQRGAAKNIQYF,NA,TRBV14,NA,TRBJ2-4
TGCAGCGTTGAGGGAGGAGGGAACACTGAAGCTTTCTTT,CSVEGGGNTEAFF,NA,TRBV29-1,NA,TRBJ1-1
TGCGCCAGCAGCCAAGATGGCAGCTTCACAGATACGCAGTATTTT,CASSQDGSFTDTQYF,NA,TRBV4-3,few,TRBJ2-3
TGTGCCAGCAGCATATTTGGCGAGCAGTACTTC,CASSIFGEQYF,NA,TRBV6-5,few,TRBJ2-7
TGTGCCAGCAGCTTAGAGCGGGGGGGCACAGATACGCAGTATTTT,CASSLERGGTDTQYF,TRBD2,TRBV11-2,NA,TRBJ2-3
TGTGCCAGCAGCTTAGGGAAAACGGGGGCGATAGGTGAAAAACTGTTTTTT,CASSLGKTGAIGEKLFF,NA,TRBV7-9,NA,TRBJ1-4
TGTGCCAGCAGCTTACGGCCGGCCGGTGAGAATTATGGCTACACCTTC,CASSLRPAGENYGYTF,NA,TRBV11-2,NA,TRBJ1-2
TGTGCCTGTGCGGGAACCCTCCTTAACACTGAAGCTTTCTTT,CACAGTLLNTEAFF,NA,TRBV30,NA,TRBJ1-1
TGTGCCAGCAGCGGGCCGGCTCCTAACTATGGCTACACCTTC,CASSGPAPNYGYTF,NA,TRBV6-1,NA,TRBJ1-2
TGTGCCAGCAGCCAAGAAGCAGAGAGCTATGGCTACACCTTC,CASSQEAESYGYTF,NA,TRBV4-2,few,TRBJ1-2
TGTGCCACCATTGAAGCGGGGCGCCAAGAGACCCAGTACTTC,CATIEAGRQETQYF,TRBD2,TRBV25-1,few,TRBJ2-5
TGTGCTAGTGGTTCGTCAGGGGGCAATCAGCCCCAGCATTTT,CASGSSGGNQPQHF,NA,TRBV12-5,NA,TRBJ1-5
TGTGCCAGCAGCTTGCCGGGACTCCCCGTCGAGAATGAGCAGTTCTTC,CASSLPGLPVENEQFF,NA,TRBV5-6,NA,TRBJ2-1
TGTGCCACCAGCAGAGATCCCTCGGGGGTAGGGAGCAATCAGCCCCAGCATTTT,CATSRDPSGVGSNQPQHF,NA,TRBV15,NA,TRBJ1-5
TGTGCCAGCAGTGCAACCCGCCCGGTAGGGGAAAAACTGTTTTTT,CASSATRPVGEKLFF,NA,TRBV25-1,few,TRBJ1-4
TGTGCCAGCACATACGGGACAGGGATTTCACCCCTCCACTTT,CASTYGTGISPLHF,TRBD1,TRBV6-5,NA,TRBJ1-6
TGTGCCAGCAGCTTAGGGCGGGAGACCCAGTACTTC,CASSLGRETQYF,NA,TRBV11-2,NA,TRBJ2-5
TGTGCCAGCAGCCCAATCTCGTCCGTGGGCGGCGCGCATGGCTACACCTTC,CASSPISSVGGAHGYTF,NA,TRBV7-8,few,TRBJ1-2
TGCGCCAGCAGCCTCACCGGGACCTCGAAAGGGGCGCAGTATTTT,CASSLTGTSKGAQYF,NA,TRBV4-3,NA,TRBJ2-3